The 9 T cell receptor beta chains listed next were all sequenced from one sample in a study of T cells after yellow fever vaccination. Using its own MiXCR run on the 5' RACE reads, TCRdb lists one record per CDR3 protein. The data contain 500,000 to 650,000 distinct CDR3 sequences, around a sixth of them singletons. Sample: PBMCs, taken 5 days after the first yellow fever vaccination. Receptors originate from a man between 18 and 29 years old who received the YFV17D yellow fever vaccine.

This clonotype was seen many times. The CDR3 is CASSSPPDTQYF. As DNA, the CDR3 is TGCGCCAGCAGCTCCCCCCCAGATACGCAGTATTTT. This chain joins TRBV5-1 and TRBJ2-3; D gene ambiguous. The CDR3 sequence is 12 residues long. Germline V gene sequence: CDR1 SGHRS, CDR2 YFSETQ. Trimming took off 3 bases at V and 4 bases at J, with 6 bases between the two ends.

This clonotype has only a few counts. The genes are TRBV3-1 and TRBJ2-5; tentative D call: TRBD1 (6 bases). CDR1 is LGHDT and CDR2 is YNNKEL in the germline V gene (reference sequence). Trimming cost V 8 bases and J 1 base, with 14 bases left between them. CDR3 length: 14 amino acids. The CDR3 DNA is TGTGCCAGCGTAATTGCAGGGGCCCAAGAGACCCAGTACTTC. Protein sequence: CASVIAGAQETQYF.

V usage is TRBV5-1 and J usage is TRBJ1-1; D unclear. Germline CDR1 and CDR2: SGHRS and YFSETQ. This CDR3 has 14 amino acids. V was shortened by 4 bases and J by 1 base, with 11 bases between the two germline ends. This chain's CDR3 is CASSPNRANTEAFF. The CDR3 nucleotides are TGCGCCAGCAGCCCTAATCGCGCGAACACTGAAGCTTTCTTT.

The chain joins TRBV3-1 to TRBJ2-5; D is perhaps TRBD2 (5 bases). The CDR3 consists of 14 residues. Germline V lookup: CDR1 LGHDT, CDR2 YNNKEL (reference sequence). V was shortened by 0 bases and J by 7 bases, with 12 bases between the two germline ends. The CDR3 loop is CASSQDLAGRTQYF. In nucleotides, the CDR3 is TGTGCCAGCAGCCAAGATCTGGCTGGGAGGACCCAGTACTTC.

This rearrangement joins TRBV21-1 to TRBJ2-1; TRBD2, the table's D call, lacks a check against the DNA. TRBV21-1 is a pseudogene locus. The CDR3 consists of 15 residues. For the CDR3, the DNA is TGTGCCAGCCCTATCCTAGCGGGGGGGCGGAATGAGCAGTTCTTC. Protein: CASPILAGGRNEQFF.

This clonotype was seen a few times. This chain links TRBV2 with TRBJ1-3; D not certain. Trimming took 9 bases from V and 1 from J, leaving 7 bases between them. The germline gives CDR1 SNHLY, CDR2 FYNNEI. This CDR3 has 12 residues. The CDR3 coding sequence is TGTGCCAGATGGGAATCTGGAAACACCATATATTTT. Protein: CARWESGNTIYF.

This clonotype has only a few counts. The genes are TRBV7-9 and TRBJ2-1; D not certain. The length of the CDR3 is 15 residues. Trimming removed 5 bases at V and 6 bases at J, with 17 bases between. CDR1 SEHNR and CDR2 FQNEAQ come from the germline V gene (reference sequence). CDR3 DNA sequence: TGTGCCAGCAGCCCCCCGCGGCGTCCCGGCAATGAGCAGTTCTTC. Encoded protein: CASSPPRRPGNEQFF.

The rearrangement links TRBV4-1 to TRBJ2-6; TRBD1 agrees at 10 bases. Germline loops: CDR1 MGHRA, CDR2 YSYEKL. V lost 2 bases to trimming and J lost 0 bases; unmatched junction nucleotides: 13. This CDR3 contains 21 residues. CDR3 nucleotides: TGCGCCAGCAGCCAAAAAACCGACAGGGGGCCCGAGAGCTCTGGGGCCAACGTCCTGACTTTC. Its protein product is CASSQKTDRGPESSGANVLTF.

Only a few counts were recorded for this clonotype. Written as DNA, the CDR3 is TGTGCCAGCAGAGACAGTTATAGCAATCAGCCCCAGCATTTT. Translation gives CASRDSYSNQPQHF. The genes are TRBV2 and TRBJ1-5, with D perhaps matching TRBD1 (5 bases). V shed 6 bases and J shed 0 bases, with 9 bases lying between them. Germline lookup yields CDR1 SNHLY and CDR2 FYNNEI. The CDR3 length is 14 residues.